Here is one TCR beta chain with its context. The antigen is unknown. Measured with immunoSEQ multiplex PCR; TCRdb has only the in-frame clones, and not every one. The sample holds 200,000 to 250,000 clones, about 93% seen once. V gave up 7 bases and J gave up 2 bases, with 5 bases separating them. Germline assignment: CDR1 DFQATT and CDR2 SNEGSKA (reference sequence). The CDR3 spans 10 residues. The sample originates from a study of T cell responses to AZD1222 COVID-19 vaccine. General study findings and limits: Within unmutated variant regions lay the reported targets of nearly half of spike-specific TCRs. Repertoire collection took place solely once the T cell response had peaked. Spike-specific TCR breadth and depth rose after two AZD1222 doses.

This specimen was peripheral blood, taken on day 0 of MenACWY control vaccination. The source is an adult in good health. V and J are TRBV20-1 and TRBJ1-2, with D perhaps matching TRBD1 (5 bases). CDR3 amino acids: CSGGNYGYTF. Here the CDR3 DNA reads TGCAGTGGGGGCAACTATGGCTACACCTTC.